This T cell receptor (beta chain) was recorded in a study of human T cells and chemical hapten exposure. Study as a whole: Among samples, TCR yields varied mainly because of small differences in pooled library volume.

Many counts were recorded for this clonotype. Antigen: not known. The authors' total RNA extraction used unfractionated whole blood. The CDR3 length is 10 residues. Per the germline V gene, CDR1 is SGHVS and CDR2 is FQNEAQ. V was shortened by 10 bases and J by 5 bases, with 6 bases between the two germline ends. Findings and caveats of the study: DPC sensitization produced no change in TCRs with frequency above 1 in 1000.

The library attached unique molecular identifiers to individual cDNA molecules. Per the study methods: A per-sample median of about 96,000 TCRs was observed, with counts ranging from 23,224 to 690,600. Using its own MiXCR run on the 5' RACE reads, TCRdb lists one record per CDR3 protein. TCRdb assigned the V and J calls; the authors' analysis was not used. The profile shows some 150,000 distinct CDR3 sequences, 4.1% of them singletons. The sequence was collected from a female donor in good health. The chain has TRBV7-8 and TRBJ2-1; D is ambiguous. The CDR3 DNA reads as TGTGCCATTCGCAACAATGAGCAGTTCTTC. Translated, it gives CAIRNNEQFF.